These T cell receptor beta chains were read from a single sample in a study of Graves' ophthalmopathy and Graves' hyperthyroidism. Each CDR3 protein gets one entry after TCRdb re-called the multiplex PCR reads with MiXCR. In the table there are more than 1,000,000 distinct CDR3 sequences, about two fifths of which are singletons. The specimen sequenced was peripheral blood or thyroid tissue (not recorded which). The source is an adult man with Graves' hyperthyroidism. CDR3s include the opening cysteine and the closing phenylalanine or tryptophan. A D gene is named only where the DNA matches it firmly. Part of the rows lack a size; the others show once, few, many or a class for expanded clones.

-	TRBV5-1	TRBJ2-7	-	TGCGCCAGCAGCTTGGACGGGTTCAGGGATGCCGAGCAGTACTTC	CASSLDGFRDAEQYF
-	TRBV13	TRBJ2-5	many	TGTGCCAGCAGCGAGGGGCTGGAAGAGACCCAGTACTTC	CASSEGLEETQYF
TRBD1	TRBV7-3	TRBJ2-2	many	TGTGCCAGCAGTCCCGCAGGGGGTCCCGGGGAGCTGTTTTTT	CASSPAGGPGELFF
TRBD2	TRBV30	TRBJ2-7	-	TGTGCCTGGAGACGGCGGGGGAGCTCCTACGAGCAGTACTTC	CAWRRRGSSYEQYF
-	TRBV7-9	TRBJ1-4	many	TGTGCCAGCAGTCGGACGGGTCCGGCGGGGGAAAAACTGTTTTTT	CASSRTGPAGEKLFF
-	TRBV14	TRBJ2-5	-	TGTGCCAGCAGCCAAAATATGGATGGGACCCAGTACTTC	CASSQNMDGTQYF
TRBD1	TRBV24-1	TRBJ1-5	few	TGTGCCACCAGCAGGACAGGGGGCAGCAATCAGCCCCAGCATTTT	CATSRTGGSNQPQHF
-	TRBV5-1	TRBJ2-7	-	TGCGCCAGCAGCTTGGAGGGGCAGGGGATCCCCTACGAGCAGTACTTC	CASSLEGQGIPYEQYF
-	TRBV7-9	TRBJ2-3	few	TGTGCCAGCACCGAAAGGGGCCTAGCACCAGATACGCAGTATTTT	CASTERGLAPDTQYF
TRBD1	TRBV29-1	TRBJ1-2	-	TGCAGCGGACGGACAGGGACGGGTGGCTACACCTTC	CSGRTGTGGYTF
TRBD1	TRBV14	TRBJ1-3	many	TGTGCCAGCAGCCGGAACGAAGGGACAGGGGGAAACACCATATATTTT	CASSRNEGTGGNTIYF
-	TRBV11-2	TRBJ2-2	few	TGTGCCAGCAGCCCCGTCTCTGGGGGGGAGCTGTTTTTT	CASSPVSGGELFF
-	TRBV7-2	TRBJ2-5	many	TGTGCCAGCAGCCGGGGGACTGGGGAGGAGACCCAGTACTTC	CASSRGTGEETQYF
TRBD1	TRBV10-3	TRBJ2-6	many	TGTGCCATCAGTGGAGTTCAGGGGGCAATGGCTGGGGCCAACGTCCTGACTTTC	CAISGVQGAMAGANVLTF
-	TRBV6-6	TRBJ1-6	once	TGTGCCAGCAGTCAGGGTACGCGATCACCCCTCCACTTT	CASSQGTRSPLHF
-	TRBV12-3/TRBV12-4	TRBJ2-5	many	TGTGCCAGCAGTTACCCAGGACCAGCGGAGACCCAGTACTTC	CASSYPGPAETQYF
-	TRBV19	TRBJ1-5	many	TGTGCCAGTACTCCCCGACAGGTCCATCAGCCCCAGCATTTT	CASTPRQVHQPQHF
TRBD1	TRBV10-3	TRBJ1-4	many	TGTGCCATCAGTGAGCAACCGGGACAGAAGAATGAAAAACTGTTTTTT	CAISEQPGQKNEKLFF
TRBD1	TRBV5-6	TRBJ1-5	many	TGTGCCAGCAGCTTGGCCGCCCAGGACAGGGGCAATCAGCCCCAGCATTTT	CASSLAAQDRGNQPQHF
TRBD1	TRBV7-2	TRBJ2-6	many	TGTGCCAGCAGCTACAGGGGGGATGGGGCCAACGTCCTGACTTTC	CASSYRGDGANVLTF
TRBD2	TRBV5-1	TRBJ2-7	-	TGTGCCAGCAGCACGGACAGCGGGGGATCCTACGAGCAGTACTTC	CASSTDSGGSYEQYF
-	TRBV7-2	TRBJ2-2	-	TGTGCCAGCAACTACGAACAAATAGGGGAGCTGTTTTTT	CASNYEQIGELFF
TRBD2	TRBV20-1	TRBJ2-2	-	TGCAGTGAAGCGGGGTACACCGGGGAGCTGTTTTTT	CSEAGYTGELFF
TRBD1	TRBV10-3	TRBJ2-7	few	TGTGCCATCAGAGAAAGACAGGGATCCGGGGAGCAGTACTTC	CAIRERQGSGEQYF
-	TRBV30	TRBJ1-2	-	TGTGCCTGGGGTGTATATGCTAACTATGGCTACACCTTC	CAWGVYANYGYTF
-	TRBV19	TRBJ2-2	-	TGTGCCAGTAGTAGGAATCCGGGACCGGCCACCGGGGAGCTGTTTTTT	CASSRNPGPATGELFF